This T cell receptor (beta chain) appears in the sequencing data of a study of blood T cell repertoires in COVID-19. As for the study in general: The samples span acute and convalescent COVID-19 from the United States, Italy and Spain. The cDNA or gDNA used as material had been derived from T cells, B-cell-depleted T cells, or PBMCs.

The authors' processing: Counts of nucleated cells, estimated from reference gene primer amplification, were obtained. Here immunoSEQ multiplex PCR was the method, and the copy in TCRdb shows in-frame clones only, minus some. V and J calls and clone size come straight from that table; D and trimming were deduced from the DNA. The sample holds about 140,000 clones, around 76% seen once. The sample was peripheral blood. The TCR sequence derives from a man older than 75 with acute or convalescent COVID-19.

CDR3: CASSLQVHSGNTIYF. As DNA, the CDR3 is TGTGCCAGCAGCTTACAGGTGCACTCTGGAAACACCATATATTTT. J is TRBJ1-3 and V is TRBV7-6; D is unresolved. The CDR3 runs to 15 residues. In germline, CDR1 is SGHVS, CDR2 FNYEAQ. The V end was cut by 2 bases, the J end by 0 bases, with 8 bases between.